This T cell receptor (beta chain) was captured by sequencing in a study of blood T cell repertoires in COVID-19. Study summary: Sources were T cells, B-cell-depleted T cells, or PBMCs; the material itself was cDNA or gDNA.

Trimming pared 6 bases from V and 3 bases from J, leaving 12 bases between. The length of the CDR3 is 14 residues. From germline, CDR1 is MDHEN and CDR2 SYDVKM. Patients from Seattle were sampled longitudinally, starting during active infection. Original processing notes: Researchers report that nucleated cell counts were estimated from reference gene primer amplification. Using immunoSEQ multiplex PCR, the repertoire was profiled, and TCRdb retains in-frame clones only, with some absent. The DNA was the basis for D and trimming; V, J and clone size are from that table. Here the sample spans 54,000 or so clones, roughly four fifths being singletons.

The sequence came from an older man with COVID-19, enrolled during active disease. The chain links TRBV28 to TRBJ1-5; D is perhaps TRBD1 (6 bases). Material for sequencing was peripheral blood. CDR3 bases: TGTGCCAGCAGATCCGGACAGAACAATCAGCCCCAGCATTTT. This gives the protein CASRSGQNNQPQHF. Full variable domain (remainder filled in from reference TRBV28 and TRBJ1-5): DVKVTQSSRYLVKRTGEKVFLECVQDMDHENMFWYRQDPGLGLRLIYFSYDVKMKEKGDIPEGYSVSREKKERFSLILESASTNQTSMYLCASRSGQNNQPQHFGDGTRLSIL.